The 17 T cell receptor beta chains below were found in one sample sequenced in a study of naive and memory T cell subsets. Amplification of ligated cDNA took four PCR rounds with SP2 and nested alpha and beta constant primers. TCRdb re-analysed the UMI-ligation and nested PCR reads in MiXCR, keeping a single row per CDR3 protein. The sample contains 25,000 to 30,000 distinct CDR3 sequences, 5.2% of which appear only once. A UMI-containing oligonucleotide was joined by 3' ligation to the TCR cDNA template. The sequenced material came from blood. The receptors derive from an adult in good health.

This clonotype came up many times. V usage is TRBV12-3 or TRBV12-4 and J usage is TRBJ2-2; 12 positions agree with TRBD2. CDR3 length equals 16 residues. The V and J ends lost 7 bases and 5 bases, in that order; junction bases with no gene match: 8. The CDR3 loop reads CASTSLAGGGTGELFF. The DNA of the CDR3 is TGTGCCAGCACCTCACTAGCGGGAGGAGGAACCGGGGAGCTGTTTTTT.

There are many counts of this clonotype. The genes are TRBV15 and TRBJ2-1, with 9 bases that match TRBD2. CDR1 and CDR2 from the germline V gene are LNHNV and YYDKDF (reference sequence). Trimming at V came to 3 bases and at J to 5 bases, leaving 20 bases not matched to a gene. The length of the CDR3 is 20 residues. CDR3 amino acids: CATSSTARGRAGVRNNEQFF. DNA for the CDR3: TGTGCCACCAGCAGCACGGCCCGCGGGAGGGCTGGTGTGCGCAACAATGAGCAGTTCTTC.

This clonotype was seen at least ten times. J is TRBJ2-3 and V is TRBV7-3, with D maybe TRBD2 (5 bases). The CDR3 loop spans 14 amino acids. In germline, CDR1 is SGHTA, CDR2 FQGTGA. The ends were cut back, 1 base at V and 6 bases at J, with 11 bases in the middle. The CDR3 bases are TGTGCCAGCAGCTTAATCGCTAGCCTGGATACGCAGTATTTT. Its protein is CASSLIASLDTQYF.

The chain carries TRBV7-9 and TRBJ2-7; D is ambiguous. V was clipped by 4 bases and J by 1 base, with 8 bases between them. The CDR3 runs to 13 residues. The germline V gene encodes CDR1 SEHNR and CDR2 FQNEAQ (reference sequence). CDR3 nucleotides: TGTGCCAGCAGCTCCTTTCGATCCTACGAGCAGTACTTC. Amino acids: CASSSFRSYEQYF.

This clonotype was found many times. This sequence joins TRBV10-3 and TRBJ2-1, with D tentatively TRBD1 (6 bases). The CDR3 loop spans 16 amino acids. Germline V gene data show CDR1 as ENHRY and CDR2 as SYGVKD. Trimming removed 2 bases at V and 1 base at J, with 12 bases between. DNA of the CDR3: TGTGCCATCAGTGAGGCAGGGGTAGGGTCCTACAATGAGCAGTTCTTC. Translating gives CAISEAGVGSYNEQFF.

This clonotype was observed many times. The CDR3 sequence is CSARSLVGEQYF. CDR3 DNA sequence: TGCAGTGCTAGGTCACTAGTAGGCGAGCAGTACTTC. The chain links TRBV20-1 to TRBJ2-7; maybe TRBD2 (5 bases). Trimming stripped 3 bases from V and 6 bases from J, with 12 bases between. The CDR3 loop spans 12 amino acids. The germline V gene has CDR1 DFQATT and CDR2 SNEGSKA (reference sequence).

Ten or more counts support this clonotype. The chain joins TRBV7-9 to TRBJ2-5, with D unclear. Germline loops: CDR1 SEHNR, CDR2 FQNEAQ (reference sequence). V lost 2 bases and J lost 2, with 6 bases in between. The CDR3 has 13 amino acids. The CDR3 spells CASSLWSQETQYF. CDR3 coding DNA: TGTGCCAGCAGCTTATGGTCTCAAGAGACCCAGTACTTC.

This clonotype was seen at least ten times. The rearrangement joins TRBV30 to TRBJ2-2; D ambiguous. Germline assignment: CDR1 GTSNPN and CDR2 SVGIG (reference sequence). The V and J ends lost 1 base and 0 bases respectively, with 9 bases between them. There are 15 residues in the CDR3. DNA for the CDR3: TGTGCCTGGAGTGGAGGCAGGTCGAACACCGGGGAGCTGTTTTTT. Its translation is CAWSGGRSNTGELFF.

This chain connects TRBV11-2 to TRBJ2-2, with D uncertain. The germline CDR1 and CDR2 sequences are SGHAT and FQNNGV. The V gene lost 0 bases and the J gene lost 6 bases, with 2 bases spanning the gap. The CDR3 runs to 12 residues. The CDR3 loop is CASSLEAGELFF. The CDR3 coding sequence is TGTGCCAGCAGCTTAGAAGCCGGGGAGCTGTTTTTT.

This clonotype appeared many times. The gene calls are TRBV27 and TRBJ2-3; no definite D call. Germline lookup yields CDR1 MNHEY and CDR2 SMNVEV (reference sequence). This CDR3 has 16 residues. The V gene lost 4 bases and the J gene lost 0 bases, with 14 bases spanning the gap. CDR3 bases: TGTGCCAGCAGTTCCCGCACCCTTCCTAGCACAGATACGCAGTATTTT. Its protein product is CASSSRTLPSTDTQYF.

Ten or more counts support this clonotype. This chain links TRBV5-5 with TRBJ1-1; D is ambiguous. V dropped 1 base and J dropped 1 base, with 8 bases sitting between them. Germline V gene data show CDR1 as SGHKS and CDR2 as YYEKEE (reference sequence). The CDR3 length is 14 residues. CDR3 nucleotide sequence: TGTGCCAGCAGCTTGCTTCTCGGGAACACTGAAGCTTTCTTT. Protein sequence: CASSLLLGNTEAFF. Drawing the rest from reference TRBV5-5 and TRBJ1-1, the complete variable domain is DAGVTQSPTHLIKTRGQQVTLRCSPISGHKSVSWYQQVLGQGPQFIFQYYEKEERGRGNFPDRFSARQFPNYSSELNVNALLLGDSALYLCASSLLLGNTEAFFGQGTRLTVV.

This clonotype was counted at least ten times. The rearrangement joins TRBV6-5 to TRBJ1-6; TRBD1 matches 11 bases. V shed 6 bases and J 8 bases; nucleotides not matched to a gene: 12. The CDR3 consists of 17 residues. Germline V gene data show CDR1 as MNHEY and CDR2 as SVGAGI. This CDR3 is CASSYSHGTGGHSPLHF. CDR3 nucleotide sequence: TGTGCCAGCAGCTATTCTCACGGGACAGGGGGTCATTCACCCCTCCACTTT.

At least ten counts were recorded for this clonotype. CDR3 bases: TGTGCCTGGAGAAGGGGGAGCACAGATACGCAGTATTTT. Encoded protein: CAWRRGSTDTQYF. The V gene is TRBV30, the J gene TRBJ2-3; D is perhaps TRBD1 (6 bases). The CDR3 contains 13 residues. Germline CDR1 reads GTSNPN; CDR2 reads SVGIG (reference sequence). The V and J ends lost 3 bases and 0 bases respectively, with 7 bases between them.

This clonotype was counted ten times or more. The genes are TRBV7-9 and TRBJ2-1; perhaps TRBD2 as D (5 bases). V was pared by 1 base and J by 9 bases, with 19 bases between. CDR1 and CDR2 from the germline V gene are SEHNR and FQNEAQ (reference sequence). The CDR3 consists of 16 residues. CDR3 in DNA: TGTGCCAGCAGCTTAGGCCTCGGTGGAAAGGCGGGTGAGCAGTTCTTC. Its translation is CASSLGLGGKAGEQFF.

This clonotype was counted many times. This chain joins TRBV2 and TRBJ2-7; D possibly corresponds to TRBD1 (5 bases). V was pared by 5 bases and J by 3 bases, with 5 bases between. CDR1 and CDR2 from the germline V gene are SNHLY and FYNNEI. The CDR3 spans 11 residues. CDR3 sequence: CASSQGYEQYF. DNA for the CDR3: TGTGCCAGCAGTCAGGGCTACGAGCAGTACTTC.

This clonotype was found many times. V usage is TRBV19 and J usage is TRBJ2-3; perhaps TRBD1 as D (5 bases). Germline CDR1 LNHDA, CDR2 SQIVND (reference sequence). V was shortened by 4 bases and J by 4 bases, with 12 bases between the two germline ends. CDR3 length: 14 amino acids. CDR3 residues: CASSNQGLADTQYF. The DNA for the CDR3 is TGTGCCAGTAGTAACCAGGGCTTAGCAGATACGCAGTATTTT.

This clonotype occurred many times. V is TRBV27 and J is TRBJ2-3; D might be TRBD2 (6 bases). CDR1 and CDR2 (germline): MNHEY, SMNVEV (reference sequence). The length of the CDR3 is 15 residues. V was pared by 6 bases and J by 6 bases, with 19 bases between. CDR3 loop: CASSLSSGPLDTQYF. CDR3 coding DNA: TGTGCCAGCAGCCTAAGTAGCGGACCGTTGGATACGCAGTATTTT.